Reported below is one TCR beta chain. This clone's antigen is unknown. No base quality values were provided; no much bigger clone lies one nucleotide off. This entry comes from a study of cytomegalovirus exposure and HLA in healthy donors (dated by TCRdb to about 2017). Regarding the study in general: In an earlier analysis of around 540 of the donors, 276 Gb of sequence data and roughly 100 million unique TCR beta sequences from about 180 million T cells were reported. Approximately 330 gigabases of sequencing data and about 92 million unique TCR sequences made up an early release that covered over 550 HLA-typed donors. Of the roughly 400 genotyped donors, around 81% fell in the genetic ancestry cluster associated with self-reported Caucasian donors. The aim of the study was to test whether cataloging public T cell receptors could identify signatures of past pathogen exposure. The study used immunosequencing to profile the T cell repertoires of around 600 subjects and linked those repertoires to cytomegalovirus serostatus. Along with the approximately 700-subject first cohort, a separate validation cohort of over a hundred different subjects was used. High-throughput TCR immunosequencing, statistical association of individual TCRs with disease status, and machine learning were combined to predict cytomegalovirus infection status. In a later analysis, previously published TCR beta repertoires from more than 500 donors were re-analyzed and high-resolution HLA genotyping was added so that TCR occurrence patterns could be studied. Rather than using new phenotypic data, the later analysis identified candidate immune exposures from TCR beta sequences and from how often those sequences occurred across donors. An earlier analysis of 587 of the donors used high-throughput TCR beta sequencing to judge whether each TCR beta V gene segment behaved as functional or pseudogenic. Donor age, sex, ethnicity and CMV serostatus were collected together with the repertoire data. Genome-wide SNP genotypes for about three fifths of the 666 donors were used in a later genetic analysis, which treated that subset as a discovery cohort. All discovery cohort repertoires had been generated on a single sequencing platform. HLA typing covered class I and class II loci at four-digit resolution. The number of typed donors differed by locus: about 620-640 for A, B, C, DRB1 and DQB1; approximately 520 for DQA1; 606 for DPA1; and roughly 470 for DPB1. Because of strong linkage in the cohort, five DR-DQ haplotypes were treated as single units for association and clustering. Among about 400 genotyped donors of the cohort, an average of roughly 230,000 unique TCR beta nucleotide sequences was sequenced per donor, of which approximately 18% were non-productive.

The investigation overall reported the following: In a later genetic analysis, a missense DCLRE1C variant was associated with V-gene and J-gene trimming of TCR beta chains, and the association was replicated in an independent cohort. In a later analysis, HLA-associated TCR beta chains were found to be more clonally expanded and to have lower generation probabilities than equally common non-associated chains. According to a later analysis, most CMV-associated TCR beta chains appeared to be HLA-restricted, and the HLA associations seemed to be driven largely by CMV exposure. In a later analysis, 16,951 TCR beta sequences were associated with specific HLA alleles at a false discovery rate of 0.05. In a later analysis, several top co-occurrence clusters were reported to appear linked to parvovirus B19, influenza, CMV and Epstein-Barr virus. A later analysis found that TCR association rates varied across HLA loci, with DRB1 alleles showing the most associated TCRs and HLA-C alleles the fewest. Because HLA typing was unavailable for some donors at each locus, only the typed subset was used in association tests. In an earlier analysis of around 600 of the donors, most TCR beta V segments appeared in productive rearrangements about 90% or about 30% of the time, broadly matching IMGT annotations. The classifier was reported to diagnose cytomegalovirus status with high specificity and sensitivity in both the original cohort and the validation cohort. The study listed approximately 150 TCR beta chains as associated with cytomegalovirus. According to the authors, the approach could potentially be generalized to other disease states and immunological phenotypes. Correlated functional status among segregating V segments might be attributable to linkage disequilibrium, but an unknown experimental factor could not be ruled out. When HLA alleles, especially DR and DQ, strongly co-occurred, attributing TCR associations to individual alleles was difficult. Sequencing depth was assumed to be roughly uniform across donors in the presence/absence analyses, though that assumption may not hold. Some IMGT-functional V segments, including TRBV6-2 and TRBV6-3, could not be distinguished by the 87-base-pair reads and were therefore excluded. A cluster of highly shared sequence variants was judged likely to represent a technical artifact of the sequencing pipeline. A further reported finding was that TCR beta sequences accurately predicted the HLA-A and HLA-B alleles for most subjects in the first cohort. A few of the identified cytomegalovirus-associated TCR beta chains were confirmed in vitro to be specific for cytomegalovirus antigens. Most TCR sequences were observed very rarely across donors, whereas some public TCRs were present in many individuals. Because counts were too low, more than 15 rarely observed V segments, including chromosome 9 orphons, were left out of the earlier analysis of some 600 of the donors. The cohort was sequenced for TCR beta chains only, and without alpha or paired-chain data the features that could be detected were limited. In a later genetic analysis, fewer N-insertions in productive TCRs were reported among donors in an Asian-associated ancestry cluster than the roughly 640-donor mean. The only immune exposure information available for the cohort was CMV serostatus.

The method was the immunoSEQ multiplex PCR assay. For the multiplex PCR, a mixture combining 60 forward primers for TCR Vbeta segments and 13 reverse primers for TCR Jbeta segments was used. The CDR3 region of rearranged TCR beta genes was amplified from genomic DNA with a multiplex PCR assay. On the Illumina HiSeq System, the amplified TCR beta libraries were sequenced as 87-base-pair reads. From the authors' description of their analysis: Across the 500 to 850 repertoires, a later analysis counted roughly 77 million unique TCR beta chains, around 11 million of which were shared by at least two donors. Raw reads were error-corrected and collapsed into unique sequences with a nearest-neighbor algorithm that merged closely related sequences to remove PCR and sequencing errors. CDR3 sequences were aligned to IMGT reference sequences to assign V, D and J gene segments. For a sequence to be retained, a match of at least six nucleotides to both a V gene segment and a J gene segment was required. A rearrangement counted as productive if the CDR3 had no stop codons and remained in frame with V and J, and every other rearrangement counted as non-productive. CDR3 was defined according to IMGT convention as the region running from the second conserved V-encoded cysteine to the conserved J-encoded phenylalanine. In an earlier analysis of roughly 610 of the donors, sequences lacking an unambiguous match to a single V gene segment were excluded. An earlier analysis of several hundred of the donors called V segments functional above 56.7% productive rearrangements and segregating when the between-donor standard deviation exceeded 5%. To diagnose cytomegalovirus status from the catalog of TCR beta chain sequences, a statistical classification framework was built. In a later analysis, TCR nucleotide sequences were compared against IMGT/GENE-DB human TR gene sequences so that V and J genes could be assigned. A later analysis assigned CDR3 sequences and most-parsimonious VDJ recombination scenarios with the TCRdist pipeline. In a later analysis, every TCR beta chain was defined by the combination of its CDR3 amino acid sequence and its V-gene family, and reads without a unique V-gene family were dropped. A later analysis removed nearly 600 highly shared, low-generation-probability nucleotide sequences to deal with suspected cross-contamination and a sequencing artifact. In a later analysis, a clonal expansion index for each public chain was calculated from normalized within-repertoire ranks of inferred template counts. Generation probabilities in a later analysis came from a VDJ recombination model fitted to out-of-frame rearrangements, and those results were checked against IGoR. In a later analysis, TCR-TCR, TCR-HLA and TCR-CMV co-occurrence was scored with hypergeometric tests, and a repertoire-size bias correction was applied to TCR pairs. False discovery rates were estimated in a later analysis by permuting HLA or CMV assignments 20 times. In a later analysis, co-occurring TCRs were grouped with DBSCAN, and TCRdist sequence similarity was added when clustering was performed within HLA-allele-positive subsets. For co-occurrence clustering, repertoires with fewer than 30,000 or more than 120,000 public chains were excluded, along with 5 or 6 repertoires with anomalous nucleotide sharing. TCRdb re-hosts the immuneACCESS table, in-frame sequences only. Its copies lack some clones; in the studies checked, an unresolved V gene accounts for under half of them, and the cause for the rest is not known. V and J calls and clone size are copied from that table; D and trimming were computed from the DNA. The table for this sample lists tens of thousands of clones; around 80% of them were counted only once. Together, the top ten hold approximately 4.7% of the sample.

CDR1 and CDR2, per the germline V gene (reference sequence), are SEHNR and FQNEAQ. Measured from the cysteine to the phenylalanine, the CDR3 is 15 residues long. This entry keeps only the CDR3 DNA: 45 bases, framed from base 1. V and J lose 3 bases and 5 bases, and a span of 16 bases separates them. The cohort consisted of more than 650 healthy bone marrow donors. At the time of sampling, every cohort member was nominally healthy, though immune exposures that went unrecorded were likely present. The donor was CMV seropositive and was included in the group of approximately 310 seropositive cohort members. A peripheral blood sample was collected from each donor, and TCR beta sequencing was performed on peripheral blood mononuclear cells. Genomic DNA extraction from the blood cell samples was performed with the Qiagen DNeasy Blood Extraction Kit.

The rearranged segments are TRBV7-9 and TRBJ2-5; the D gene is perhaps TRBD2, from 7 matching bases. Sequenced: PBMCs. The sequence derives from a male donor in good health and CMV-seropositive. The CDR3 protein: CASSFLVGGRETQYF. DNA sequence: TGTGCCAGCAGCTTTTTGGTCGGGGGGCGGGAGACCCAGTACTTC. When the CDR3 is completed using the reference TRBV7-9 and TRBJ2-5 genes on either side, the full variable domain is DTGVSQNPRHKITKRGQNVTFRCDPISEHNRLYWYRQTLGQGPEFLTYFQNEAQLEKSRLLSDRFSAERPKGSFSTLEIQRTEQGDSAMYLCASSFLVGGRETQYFGPGTRLLVL.